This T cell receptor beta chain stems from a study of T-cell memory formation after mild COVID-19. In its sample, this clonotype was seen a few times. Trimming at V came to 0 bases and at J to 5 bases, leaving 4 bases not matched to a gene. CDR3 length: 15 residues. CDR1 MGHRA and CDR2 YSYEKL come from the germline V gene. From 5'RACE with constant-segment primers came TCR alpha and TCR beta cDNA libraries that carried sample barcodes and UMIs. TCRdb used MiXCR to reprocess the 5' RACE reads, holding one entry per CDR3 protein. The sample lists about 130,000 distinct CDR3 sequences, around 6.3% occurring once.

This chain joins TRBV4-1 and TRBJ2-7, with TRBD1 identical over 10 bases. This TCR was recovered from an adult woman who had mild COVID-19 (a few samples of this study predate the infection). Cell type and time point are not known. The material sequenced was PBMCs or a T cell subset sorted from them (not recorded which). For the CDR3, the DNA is TGCGCCAGCAGCCAAGATTTAGACAGGGGGCACGAGCAGTACTTC. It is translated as CASSQDLDRGHEQYF.